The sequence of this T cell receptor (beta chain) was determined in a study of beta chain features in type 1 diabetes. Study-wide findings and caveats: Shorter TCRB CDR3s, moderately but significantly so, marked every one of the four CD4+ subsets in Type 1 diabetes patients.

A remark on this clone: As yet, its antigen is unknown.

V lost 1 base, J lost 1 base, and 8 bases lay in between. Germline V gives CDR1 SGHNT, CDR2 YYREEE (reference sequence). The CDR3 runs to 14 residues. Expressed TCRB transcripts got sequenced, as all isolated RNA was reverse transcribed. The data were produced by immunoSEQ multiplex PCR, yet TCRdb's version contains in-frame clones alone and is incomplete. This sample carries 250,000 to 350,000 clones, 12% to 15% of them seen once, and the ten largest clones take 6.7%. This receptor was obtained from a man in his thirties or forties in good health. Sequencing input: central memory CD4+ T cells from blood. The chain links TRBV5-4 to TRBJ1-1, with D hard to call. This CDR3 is CASSLRPTNTEAFF. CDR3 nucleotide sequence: TGTGCCAGCAGCTTGCGACCCACGAACACTGAAGCTTTCTTT.